The 22 T cell receptor beta chains listed next were all sequenced from one sample in a study of shared clonotypes between healthy human individuals. Only in-frame clones appear in the TCRdb table, and some are missing; sequencing was by immunoSEQ multiplex PCR. This sample has under 85,000 clones; around 57% occur once, and the top ten carry about 51%. Sample: memory CD8+ T cells sorted from blood. The subset here: CD45RO+ cells pooled with CCR7-negative TemRA cells. Receptors were obtained from a man aged 30 to 45 in good health.

This clone was counted only a few times. The chain couples TRBV28 to TRBJ2-7, with a tentative D call TRBD1 (5 bases). Trimming stripped 8 bases from V and 3 bases from J, with 17 bases between. Germline V CDR1 and CDR2: MDHEN, SYDVKM. The CDR3 totals 14 residues. This CDR3 reads CASVGQGNYYEQYF. In DNA form, the CDR3 reads TGTGCCAGCGTTGGCCAGGGAAACTACTACGAGCAGTACTTC.

This clone turned up a few times. CDR3 sequence (DNA): TGTGCCAGCCAGGACTGGCACAATGAGCAGTTCTTC. It translates to CASQDWHNEQFF. The chain couples TRBV2 to TRBJ2-1; TRBD2 is a possible D gene (5 bases). CDR1 is SNHLY and CDR2 is FYNNEI in the germline V gene. Trimming took off 8 bases at V and 5 bases at J, with 10 bases between the two ends. The CDR3 covers 12 residues. The variable domain in full, with the rest retrieved from reference TRBV2 and TRBJ2-1, is EPEVTQTPSHQVTQMGQEVILRCVPISNHLYFYWYRQILGQKVEFLVSFYNNEISEKSEIFDDQFSVERPDGSNFTLKIRSTKLEDSAMYFCASQDWHNEQFFGPGTRLTVL.

Ten or more counts support this clone. The CDR3 loop reads CASSLAGTGNTEAFF. In DNA form, the CDR3 reads TGTGCCAGCAGCTTAGCGGGGACAGGGAACACTGAAGCTTTCTTT. This rearrangement joins TRBV7-6 to TRBJ1-1, with 8 bases lining up with TRBD1. Trimming at V came to 0 bases and at J to 1 base, leaving 1 base not matched to a gene. The CDR3 runs 15 residues. CDR1 SGHVS and CDR2 FNYEAQ come from the germline V gene.

This chain uses TRBV15 with TRBJ1-1; 7 bases agree with TRBD1. This CDR3 has 14 residues. Trimming took 2 bases from V and 4 from J; bases not matched to a gene: 4. CDR1 is LNHNV and CDR2 is YYDKDF in the germline V gene (reference sequence). CDR3 loop: CATSRYRGGTEAFF. In DNA form, the CDR3 reads TGTGCCACCAGCAGATACAGGGGTGGCACTGAAGCTTTCTTT.

The J gene is TRBJ1-1, the V gene TRBV28; 7 bases align to TRBD1. The CDR3 is 14 amino acids. Trimming removed 6 bases from V and 9 bases from J; junction bases left unmatched: 13. Germline lookup yields CDR1 MDHEN and CDR2 SYDVKM. The CDR3 DNA is TGTGCCAGCAGCCAGGGCTCGACAGGGTCTCAAGCTTTCTTT. Translation: CASSQGSTGSQAFF.

This sequence joins TRBV5-6 and TRBJ1-1; D is possibly TRBD1 (5 bases). Germline V gene lookup returns CDR1 SGHDT and CDR2 YYEEEE. V was clipped by 4 bases and J by 7 bases, with 11 bases between them. The CDR3 spans 12 residues. The CDR3 loop is CASSPGGREAFF. As DNA, the CDR3 is TGTGCCAGCAGCCCGGGGGGACGTGAAGCTTTCTTT.

The chain recombines TRBV7-6 with TRBJ1-5; D remains ambiguous. Looked up from germline, CDR1 is SGHVS and CDR2 is FNYEAQ. This CDR3 region has 15 residues. Trimming took 1 base from V and 6 from J, leaving 13 bases between them. The CDR3 is CASSLGVGSAQPQHF. CDR3 coding DNA: TGTGCCAGCAGCTTAGGCGTCGGGTCGGCTCAGCCCCAGCATTTT.

This clone occurred many times. The V and J genes are TRBV29-1 and TRBJ2-7; maybe TRBD2 (5 bases). This CDR3 has 14 amino acids. Trimming cost V 7 bases and J 0 bases, with 16 bases left between them. CDR1 SQVTM and CDR2 ANQGSEA come from the germline V gene. The CDR3 bases are TGCAGCGCAACGACGACTAAAAGCTCCTACGAGCAGTACTTC. Its translation is CSATTTKSSYEQYF.

This clone was observed a handful of times. The rearrangement uses TRBV5-4 and TRBJ2-5, with 7 bases aligning to TRBD1. Germline V gene lookup returns CDR1 SGHNT and CDR2 YYREEE (reference sequence). The CDR3 totals 14 residues. V lost 2 bases to trimming and J lost 4 bases; unmatched junction nucleotides: 5. CDR3 sequence: CASSLAGGRETQYF. The CDR3, as DNA: TGTGCCAGCAGCTTAGCAGGGGGAAGAGAGACCCAGTACTTC.

The chain employs TRBV7-8 and TRBJ2-7; the match to TRBD1 covers 7 bases. The length of the CDR3 is 14 residues. Per germline, CDR1 SGHVS and CDR2 FQNEAQ. Unmatched junction bases numbered 6, after V lost 4 bases and J lost 3 bases. The CDR3, as DNA: TGTGCCAGCAGCTCGGGACAGACCTTCTACGAGCAGTACTTC. Protein: CASSSGQTFYEQYF.

This clone was detected only a few times. This rearrangement joins TRBV21-1 to TRBJ2-7; the table assigns TRBD2, which was not confirmed against the DNA. TRBV21-1 corresponds to a pseudogene. The CDR3 consists of 17 residues. The CDR3 loop is CASSPLRGLAGEYEQYF. Here the CDR3 DNA reads TGTGCCAGCAGCCCCCTACGGGGACTAGCGGGAGAGTACGAGCAGTACTTC.

The V and J genes are TRBV25-1 and TRBJ2-3, with a tentative D call TRBD2 (6 bases). The CDR3 sequence is 15 residues long. The V end lost 6 bases, the J end lost 0 bases, and 13 bases lay between the germline ends. CDR1 and CDR2 from the germline V gene are MGHDK and SYGVNS. CDR3 sequence reads: CASSNTSKSTDTQYF. The DNA for the CDR3 is TGTGCCAGCAGCAACACTAGCAAAAGCACAGATACGCAGTATTTT.

V is TRBV15 and J is TRBJ2-5, with a possible D match to TRBD2 (6 bases). The germline V gene encodes CDR1 LNHNV and CDR2 YYDKDF (reference sequence). The CDR3 consists of 14 residues. Deletions cut 3 bases from V and 4 bases from J, with 12 bases between. CDR3 residues: CATSREGEAETQYF. CDR3 nucleotides: TGTGCCACCAGCAGGGAGGGAGAAGCAGAGACCCAGTACTTC.

This clone was seen many times. The V gene is TRBV15, the J gene TRBJ2-6; 7 bases agree with TRBD1. After removal of 1 base from V and 1 base from J, the junction contained 1 base not matched to a gene. Per the germline V gene, CDR1 is LNHNV and CDR2 is YYDKDF (reference sequence). This CDR3 region has 16 residues. For the CDR3, the DNA is TGTGCCACCAGCAGAGCAGGGGGTTCTGGGGCCAACGTCCTGACTTTC. Translated: CATSRAGGSGANVLTF.

The V gene is TRBV6-1, the J gene TRBJ2-7; 7 bases line up with TRBD2. Trimming took 2 bases from V and 2 from J; bases not matched to a gene: 3. CDR3 size: 14 residues. Germline assignment: CDR1 MNHNS and CDR2 SASEGT. The CDR3 is CASSEWGGPYEQYF. The CDR3 coding sequence is TGTGCCAGCAGTGAATGGGGGGGACCCTACGAGCAGTACTTC.

CDR3 loop: CASSPVGPIGGETQYF. The CDR3 DNA sequence: TGTGCCAGCTCACCAGTCGGTCCTATTGGAGGGGAGACCCAGTACTTC. This chain uses TRBV18 with TRBJ2-5, with D possibly being TRBD2 (6 bases). The germline V gene has CDR1 KGHSH and CDR2 LQKENI. Deletions cut 2 bases from V and 5 bases from J, with 18 bases between. The CDR3 totals 16 residues.

This clone was observed once. The chain joins TRBV14 to TRBJ2-6, with TRBD1 as a possible D gene (5 bases). V lost 1 base to trimming and J lost 2 bases, with 15 bases between them. In germline, CDR1 is SGHDN, CDR2 FVKESK. The CDR3 spans 18 residues. DNA of the CDR3: TGTGCCAGCAGCCAAGGTTGGGGCCCTCCAACTGGGGCCAACGTCCTGACTTTC. It specifies CASSQGWGPPTGANVLTF.

The rearrangement joins TRBV7-2 to TRBJ2-7, with D possibly called TRBD1 or TRBD2 (5 bases each). The ends were cut back, 6 bases at V and 0 bases at J, with 18 bases in the middle. This CDR3 spans 16 amino acids. The germline V gene has CDR1 SGHTA and CDR2 FQGNSA. The CDR3 DNA sequence: TGTGCCAGCAGTTTTCGGCCGGGACGTGTCTCCTACGAGCAGTACTTC. Translating gives CASSFRPGRVSYEQYF.

The chain carries TRBV7-6 and TRBJ2-1; possibly TRBD2 for D (6 bases). The germline CDR1 and CDR2 sequences are SGHVS and FNYEAQ. This CDR3 comprises 16 residues. The V gene lost 0 bases and the J gene lost 5 bases, with 14 bases spanning the gap. CDR3 region: CASSLARPAGHNEQFF. CDR3 sequence (DNA): TGTGCCAGCAGCTTAGCGCGGCCAGCGGGTCACAATGAGCAGTTCTTC.

This clone was picked up many times. This chain joins TRBV7-9 and TRBJ2-5; possible D gene TRBD1, 5 bases. Looked up from germline, CDR1 is SEHNR and CDR2 is FQNEAQ (reference sequence). The V end lost 2 bases, the J end lost 0 bases, and 13 bases lay between the germline ends. The CDR3 loop spans 16 amino acids. Written as DNA, the CDR3 is TGTGCCAGCAGCTTATCTAGGGGAACGGACCAAGAGACCCAGTACTTC. It yields the protein CASSLSRGTDQETQYF.

In this sample, this clone turned up once. The rearrangement joins TRBV5-1 to TRBJ2-1; 9 bases are shared with TRBD2. J gave up 6 bases and V 5 bases, and 6 bases lay outside the gene matches. Germline V lookup: CDR1 SGHRS, CDR2 YFSETQ. The CDR3 loop spans 14 amino acids. CDR3 DNA: TGCGCCAGCAGGGAAGTTAGCGGGAGCAATGAGCAGTTCTTC. Amino acid sequence: CASREVSGSNEQFF.

This chain uses TRBV6-6 with TRBJ2-2; 9 bases are shared with TRBD2. J was trimmed by 7 bases and V by 2 bases; bases with no gene match: 8. This CDR3 comprises 16 residues. The germline V gene encodes CDR1 MNHNY and CDR2 SVGAGI (reference sequence). Here the CDR3 DNA reads TGTGCCAGCAGTTACGGGCCTAGCGGGACGGTCGGGGAGCTGTTTTTT. Translated, it gives CASSYGPSGTVGELFF.